The TCR beta chain described here comes from a study of cytotoxic CD8 clonotypes in ibrutinib-treated CLL (dated by TCRdb to the early 2020s). General notes on the study: The cohort included some 14 treatment-naive and fewer than 12 relapsed/refractory patients; about 18 were IGHV unmutated. Responses were partial in some 24 patients and complete in 2; after median around 65 months follow-up, some 15 stayed in remission and 12 progressed. Samples at response were collected after a median of 12 months of treatment, with a range of roughly 6 to 36 months. An average of roughly 250,000 productive templates and 94,082 productive rearrangements was obtained per sample. Of the 86 participants in the trial, approximately 26 had longitudinal samples available. Cryopreserved peripheral blood mononuclear cells were obtained before treatment, at response, and at either sustained remission or disease progression. All remission and progressive disease samples were collected while patients were still receiving ibrutinib.

For CDR1 and CDR2, the germline V gene (reference sequence) lists MNHEY and SMNVEV. V is clipped by 10 bases and J by 3 bases, and the sequence between their germline boundaries is 10 bases long. The CDR3 numbers 11 residues from cysteine through phenylalanine. The only DNA kept is the CDR3, 33 bases in frame from the first base. What this sample's time point label stands for: less than 30 months on ibrutinib. For TCR beta library preparation, around 1.9 micrograms of genomic DNA were extracted from the cryopreserved PBMCs. Longitudinal blood samples from CLL patients receiving ibrutinib monotherapy were subjected to high-throughput TCR beta sequencing. Patients were enrolled in a phase 2 open-label single-center ibrutinib monotherapy trial. On a MiSeq, deep resolution sequencing aimed for a depth between 1 in 1 million and 1 in 200,000 T cells, with each clonotype covered approximately 9.8x on average. TCR beta libraries were generated with the immunoSEQ hsTCRB Kit. The authors' pipeline ran thus. Data were analyzed with ImmunoSEQ Data Assistant and ImmunoSEQ Analyzer, with V, D and J genes assigned per IMGT definitions. Clonality was computed as one minus normalized Shannon entropy of productive rearrangement frequencies, ranging from 0 to 1. Only overrepresented clonotypes making up at least 0.05% of the repertoire of each patient were included in the public clonotype analysis. Approximately 13 age-matched healthy donor repertoires from immuneACCESS served as clonality controls. TCRdb stores this immuneACCESS table with in-frame sequences only. Part of the clones is absent; in the studies checked, under half of the shortfall reflects unresolved V genes, and no reason is known for the rest. V and J calls and clone size are as listed in that table; D and trimming were resolved from the DNA. Recorded for this sample are roughly 250,000 clones; under 75% of them occurred a single time. Of the sample, 15% to 19% is held by the ten largest clones.

Overall study results and their limits: Public clonotypes were rare and either contracted or stayed stable during treatment, and the rise in clonality at ibrutinib response reflected the expansion of private clonotypes. Baseline clonality was found to be higher than that of age-matched healthy donors and was strongly correlated with circulating CD8+ T-cell counts. Sampling times were not matched between patients in sustained remission and patients whose disease was progressing, and lymph node repertoires were not examined. An increase in clonality was observed at ibrutinib response, with clonality remaining stable during sustained remission and falling back toward baseline at progression.

This clone occurred once. Its antigen has not been determined. No base qualities exist here, and no much larger clone lies one base off it. The chain uses TRBV27 and TRBJ2-7; 5 matching bases give a weak D call of TRBD1. The sequence was obtained from a human donor with chronic lymphocytic leukemia. The specimen was PBMCs, collected after 24 months of ibrutinib treatment. The DNA sequence is as follows: TGTGCCACCCAGACAGACTACGAGCAGTACTTC. The encoded protein is CATQTDYEQYF.